The 29 T cell receptor beta chains given below trace back to one sample, sequenced in a study of blood T cell repertoires in COVID-19. Repertoires were generated with immunoSEQ multiplex PCR, while TCRdb's copy carries only in-frame clones and drops some. The sample contains roughly 280,000 clones, around nine tenths of which appear only once. Sequences were obtained from peripheral blood. The receptors here all came from a man aged 50 or older with acute or convalescent COVID-19.

This rearrangement joins TRBV29-1 to TRBJ2-7, with TRBD1 identical over 7 bases. The germline gives CDR1 SQVTM, CDR2 ANQGSEA. The CDR3 covers 12 residues. V lost 5 bases and J lost 1; bases outside the gene matches: 2. The CDR3 DNA follows: TGCAGCGTTCGGGACAGATCCTACGAGCAGTACTTC. Translating gives CSVRDRSYEQYF.

The CDR3 DNA sequence: TGTGCCAGCAGCTCACCTACCGGGAACCTGGGGGGCTACACCTTC. Translated, it gives CASSSPTGNLGGYTF. This chain connects TRBV11-2 to TRBJ1-2; D is unresolved. The germline V and J ends were trimmed by 4 bases and 8 bases, with 20 bases remaining between them. This CDR3 region has 15 residues. Germline lookup yields CDR1 SGHAT and CDR2 FQNNGV.

The rearrangement links TRBV5-1 to TRBJ2-3; TRBD1 aligns across 10 bases. The germline V gene encodes CDR1 SGHRS and CDR2 YFSETQ. V lost 4 bases, J lost 6 bases, and 5 bases stayed unmatched. This CDR3 has 14 amino acids. In DNA, the CDR3 is TGCGCCAGCAGCGCGGGACAGGGGCGGGATACGCAGTATTTT. It codes for CASSAGQGRDTQYF.

The gene calls are TRBV3-1 (or the pseudogene TRBV3-2) and TRBJ2-3, with 7 bases fitting TRBD2. The CDR3 covers 16 residues. Germline V lookup: CDR1 LGHDT, CDR2 YNNKEL (reference sequence). V lost 0 bases, J lost 5 bases, and 8 bases stayed unmatched. CDR3 in amino acids: CASSQDLGLGVDTQYF. CDR3 bases: TGTGCCAGCAGCCAAGATCTAGGACTAGGAGTAGATACGCAGTATTTT.

This rearrangement joins TRBV7-2 to TRBJ2-5; 8 nucleotides line up with TRBD1. CDR3 length: 14 amino acids. V gave up 5 bases and J gave up 4 bases; unmatched junction bases: 6. Germline V gives CDR1 SGHTA, CDR2 FQGNSA. CDR3 residues: CASSRWTGTETQYF. CDR3 DNA: TGTGCCAGCAGCCGTTGGACAGGGACAGAGACCCAGTACTTC.

This chain connects TRBV10-2 to TRBJ1-1, with D possibly TRBD1 on 6 matching bases. Germline V gene lookup returns CDR1 WSHSY and CDR2 SAAADI. V lost 4 bases, J lost 6 bases, and 12 bases lay in between. The CDR3 runs 13 residues. The CDR3 loop reads CASSVQGVAEAFF. The CDR3 bases are TGCGCCAGCAGTGTACAGGGTGTCGCTGAAGCTTTCTTT.

The rearrangement links TRBV10-3 to TRBJ2-1; possibly TRBD1 for D (6 bases). Trimming cost V 3 bases and J 14 bases, with 14 bases left between them. The CDR3 loop spans 12 amino acids. The germline gives CDR1 ENHRY, CDR2 SYGVKD. The CDR3 DNA reads TGTGCCATCAGTGAAAGTAGGGCAGGGGAGTTCTTC. As protein: CAISESRAGEFF.

The chain has TRBV2 and TRBJ2-5; D call uncertain. The CDR3 consists of 14 residues. Germline V lookup: CDR1 SNHLY, CDR2 FYNNEI. V was clipped by 1 base and J by 4 bases, with 10 bases between them. The CDR3 reads CASSEGVGPETQYF. In DNA form, the CDR3 reads TGTGCCAGCAGTGAAGGCGTCGGTCCAGAGACCCAGTACTTC.

V gene TRBV19 combines with J gene TRBJ2-3, with 7 bases identical to TRBD1. CDR1 is LNHDA, CDR2 SQIVND, per germline (reference sequence). Unmatched junction bases numbered 13, after V lost 7 bases and J lost 6 bases. The CDR3 length is 15 residues. Here the CDR3 reads CASTSGGSAGDTQYF. The CDR3 coding sequence is TGTGCCAGTACCTCAGGGGGTTCCGCCGGGGATACGCAGTATTTT.

The chain is built from TRBV29-1 and TRBJ1-2, with D unresolved. The length of the CDR3 is 12 residues. The germline gives CDR1 SQVTM, CDR2 ANQGSEA. Trimming took 4 bases from V and 2 from J, leaving 8 bases between them. The CDR3 loop reads CSVVAENYGYTF. CDR3 nucleotide sequence: TGCAGCGTTGTGGCCGAAAACTATGGCTACACCTTC.

The V call is TRBV7-3, the J call TRBJ2-1; 9 bases match TRBD2. The CDR3 loop spans 16 amino acids. In germline, CDR1 is SGHTA, CDR2 FQGTGA. V gave up 5 bases and J gave up 8 bases; unmatched junction bases: 13. The CDR3 spells CASSGGLAPGQDEQFF. The CDR3 coding sequence is TGTGCCAGCAGCGGGGGACTAGCCCCCGGTCAGGATGAGCAGTTCTTC.

The V gene is TRBV7-8, the J gene TRBJ2-2; weak D call: TRBD1 (6 bases). Per germline, CDR1 SGHVS and CDR2 FQNEAQ. Trimming left V 2 bases short and J 0 bases short, with 10 bases between. The CDR3 is 16 residues long. CDR3 protein: CASSLRDTPNTGELFF. The DNA for the CDR3 is TGTGCCAGCAGCTTAAGGGACACCCCGAACACCGGGGAGCTGTTTTTT.

This clone was picked up a small number of times. V gene TRBV4-1 combines with J gene TRBJ2-3, with D tentatively TRBD2 (6 bases). The germline gives CDR1 MGHRA, CDR2 YSYEKL. Trimming shortened V by 0 bases and J by 2 bases, and 15 bases separated the two germline ends. The CDR3 is 17 residues long. The CDR3 DNA is TGCGCCAGCAGCCAAGACATGGCGGGGAGGATCACAGATACGCAGTATTTT. Translating it yields CASSQDMAGRITDTQYF.

The chain couples TRBV6-5 to TRBJ2-3; 11 bases line up with TRBD2. This CDR3 region has 16 residues. Germline V lookup: CDR1 MNHEY, CDR2 SVGAGI. With 0 bases clipped from V and 5 bases from J, the junction kept 4 bases outside the gene matches. CDR3 DNA sequence: TGTGCCAGCAGTTACTCCGGGCTAGCGGGGGGAGATACGCAGTATTTT. Protein product: CASSYSGLAGGDTQYF.

This chain links TRBV7-9 with TRBJ2-5; D is unclear. The germline V gene has CDR1 SEHNR and CDR2 FQNEAQ (reference sequence). Trimming took 5 bases from V and 3 from J, leaving 10 bases between them. This CDR3 is 13 amino acids long. The CDR3 DNA reads TGTGCCAGCAGCCCCCCGGCGGAAGAGACCCAGTACTTC. This gives the protein CASSPPAEETQYF.

CDR3 sequence (DNA): TGCAGCGTTGGCGGGAGATTCAATGAGCAGTTCTTC. This gives the protein CSVGGRFNEQFF. The J gene is TRBJ2-1, the V gene TRBV29-1; 7 bases match TRBD2. CDR3 size: 12 residues. J was trimmed by 6 bases and V by 4 bases; bases with no gene match: 3. Germline-derived CDR1 and CDR2 are SQVTM and ANQGSEA.

The chain links TRBV19 to TRBJ2-3; D call uncertain. Trimming pared 1 base from V and 3 bases from J, leaving 8 bases between. Germline values: CDR1 LNHDA, CDR2 SQIVND (reference sequence). CDR3 length: 14 amino acids. The CDR3 sequence: CASSIASFTDTQYF. The CDR3 DNA reads as TGTGCCAGTAGTATAGCGAGTTTTACAGATACGCAGTATTTT.

This clone showed up just once. The chain has TRBV11-2 and TRBJ1-5; 9 bases agree with TRBD1. V was clipped by 5 bases and J by 6 bases; unmatched bases: 8. Germline CDR1 and CDR2: SGHAT and FQNNGV. CDR3 length: 15 amino acids. For the CDR3, the DNA is TGTGCCAGCAGCCAGGGACAGGGAGGAGGTCAGCCCCAGCATTTT. Its protein is CASSQGQGGGQPQHF.

The V gene is TRBV10-2, the J gene TRBJ2-7, with D possibly TRBD1 on 7 matching bases. The CDR3 has 15 amino acids. The V end was cut by 3 bases, the J end by 2 bases, with 14 bases between. Germline-derived CDR1 and CDR2 are WSHSY and SAAADI. The CDR3 protein is CASSDLQGGAYEQYF. The CDR3 bases are TGCGCCAGCAGTGATCTTCAGGGGGGTGCCTACGAGCAGTACTTC.

The V and J genes are TRBV2 and TRBJ2-3; 10 positions agree with TRBD2. CDR1 SNHLY and CDR2 FYNNEI come from the germline V gene. J lost 2 bases, V lost 5 bases, and 7 bases had no gene match. The CDR3 is 16 residues long. The DNA for the CDR3 is TGTGCCAGCAGTAGAACTAGCGGGGCCACCACAGATACGCAGTATTTT. As protein: CASSRTSGATTDTQYF. Full variable domain (rest looked up from reference TRBV2 and TRBJ2-3): EPEVTQTPSHQVTQMGQEVILRCVPISNHLYFYWYRQILGQKVEFLVSFYNNEISEKSEIFDDQFSVERPDGSNFTLKIRSTKLEDSAMYFCASSRTSGATTDTQYFGPGTRLTVL.

The V and J genes are TRBV7-6 and TRBJ2-1; D gene unclear. The V gene lost 5 bases and the J gene lost 3 bases, with 8 bases spanning the gap. Germline-derived CDR1 and CDR2 are SGHVS and FNYEAQ. The CDR3 sequence is 13 residues long. The CDR3 spells CASSPGVYNEQFF. In nucleotides, the CDR3 is TGTGCCAGCAGCCCGGGTGTCTACAATGAGCAGTTCTTC.

This clone was seen only once. The rearrangement links TRBV5-1 to TRBJ2-5, with 9 bases matching TRBD2. The V gene's germline CDR1 is SGHRS and CDR2 YFSETQ. V trimming: 0 bases; J trimming: 7 bases; junction bases outside the gene matches: 10. The CDR3 is 16 amino acids. The DNA of the CDR3 is TGCGCCAGCAGCTTGGCCGAAATAGCGGGGGCGGGGACCCAGTACTTC. Translating it yields CASSLAEIAGAGTQYF.

This clone was seen a single time. The chain uses TRBV19 and TRBJ1-1; D unclear. From germline, CDR1 is LNHDA and CDR2 SQIVND (reference sequence). The CDR3 totals 11 residues. Trimming removed 7 bases from V and 11 bases from J, with 14 bases in between. The CDR3 sequence is CASISGVRAFF. CDR3 nucleotide sequence: TGTGCCAGTATATCCGGGGTCAGGGCTTTCTTT.

CDR3 sequence: CASSSSTSGTTDTQYF. The CDR3 DNA reads as TGTGCCAGCAGCTCCAGCACTAGCGGGACCACAGATACGCAGTATTTT. The chain couples TRBV7-2 to TRBJ2-3; 10 bases align to TRBD2. V was clipped by 4 bases and J by 2 bases; unmatched bases: 6. Germline V gene sequence: CDR1 SGHTA, CDR2 FQGNSA. The CDR3 has 16 residues.

The V and J genes are TRBV18 and TRBJ1-1; D is uncertain. The germline V and J ends were trimmed by 0 bases and 5 bases, with 7 bases remaining between them. Germline assignment: CDR1 KGHSH and CDR2 LQKENI. The CDR3 extends over 13 amino acids. CDR3 sequence (DNA): TGTGCCAGCTCACCACCGGCGGGGACTGAAGCTTTCTTT. Amino acid sequence: CASSPPAGTEAFF.

This chain links TRBV5-1 with TRBJ2-1, with D maybe TRBD2 (6 bases). The V gene's germline CDR1 is SGHRS and CDR2 YFSETQ. The CDR3 contains 16 residues. V was pared by 0 bases and J by 7 bases, with 17 bases between. The CDR3 here is CASSLEPRLSGNEQFF. The CDR3 bases are TGCGCCAGCAGCTTGGAGCCCCGGCTCAGCGGGAATGAGCAGTTCTTC.

The chain is built from TRBV5-5 and TRBJ1-5; D perhaps matches TRBD1 (6 bases). This CDR3 has 16 amino acids. V lost 0 bases and J 7 bases, leaving 17 bases between the germline ends. Germline values: CDR1 SGHKS, CDR2 YYEKEE (reference sequence). CDR3 protein: CASSLDQRGRGQPQHF. CDR3 coding DNA: TGTGCCAGCAGCTTGGACCAGCGGGGGCGCGGGCAGCCCCAGCATTTT.

J is TRBJ2-3 and V is TRBV29-1, with D possibly TRBD2 on 7 matching bases. Trimming stripped 4 bases from V and 4 bases from J, with 15 bases between. The CDR3 covers 14 residues. CDR1 and CDR2 (germline): SQVTM, ANQGSEA. The CDR3 loop reads CSVGKGGASDTQYF. The CDR3, as DNA: TGCAGCGTTGGAAAAGGGGGGGCCTCAGATACGCAGTATTTT.

CDR3 amino acids: CSVASGTGDSPLHF. The CDR3 region has the DNA TGCAGCGTTGCCTCGGGGACAGGAGATTCACCCCTCCACTTT. The chain carries TRBV29-1 and TRBJ1-6, with 8 nucleotides matching TRBD1. The CDR3 spans 14 residues. V was pared by 4 bases and J by 8 bases, with 7 bases of the junction left unmatched. Germline V gives CDR1 SQVTM, CDR2 ANQGSEA.